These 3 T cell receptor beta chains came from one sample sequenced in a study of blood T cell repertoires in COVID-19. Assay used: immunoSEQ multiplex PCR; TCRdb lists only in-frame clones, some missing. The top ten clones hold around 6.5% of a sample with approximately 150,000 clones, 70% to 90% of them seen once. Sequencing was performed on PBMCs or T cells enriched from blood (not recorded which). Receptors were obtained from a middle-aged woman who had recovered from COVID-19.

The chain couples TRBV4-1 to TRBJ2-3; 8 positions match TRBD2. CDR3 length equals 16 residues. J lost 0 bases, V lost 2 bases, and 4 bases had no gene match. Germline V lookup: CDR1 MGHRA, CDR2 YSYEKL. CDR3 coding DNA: TGCGCCAGCAGCCAATCGCTAGCGGGTAGCACAGATACGCAGTATTTT. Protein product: CASSQSLAGSTDTQYF.

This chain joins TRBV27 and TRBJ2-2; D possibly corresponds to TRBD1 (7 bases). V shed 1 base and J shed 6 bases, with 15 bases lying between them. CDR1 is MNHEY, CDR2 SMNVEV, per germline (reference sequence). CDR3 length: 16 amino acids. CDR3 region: CASSLLSGGIAGELFF. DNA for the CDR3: TGTGCCAGCAGTTTATTGTCAGGGGGGATCGCCGGGGAGCTGTTTTTT.

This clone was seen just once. CDR3 residues: CASSPTGTEAFF. As DNA, the CDR3 is TGCGCCAGCAGCCCGACAGGGACTGAAGCTTTCTTT. This chain uses TRBV4-1 with TRBJ1-1; 7 nucleotides match TRBD1. Germline values: CDR1 MGHRA, CDR2 YSYEKL. The CDR3 consists of 12 residues. V dropped 4 bases and J dropped 5; count of bases not matched to a gene: 1.